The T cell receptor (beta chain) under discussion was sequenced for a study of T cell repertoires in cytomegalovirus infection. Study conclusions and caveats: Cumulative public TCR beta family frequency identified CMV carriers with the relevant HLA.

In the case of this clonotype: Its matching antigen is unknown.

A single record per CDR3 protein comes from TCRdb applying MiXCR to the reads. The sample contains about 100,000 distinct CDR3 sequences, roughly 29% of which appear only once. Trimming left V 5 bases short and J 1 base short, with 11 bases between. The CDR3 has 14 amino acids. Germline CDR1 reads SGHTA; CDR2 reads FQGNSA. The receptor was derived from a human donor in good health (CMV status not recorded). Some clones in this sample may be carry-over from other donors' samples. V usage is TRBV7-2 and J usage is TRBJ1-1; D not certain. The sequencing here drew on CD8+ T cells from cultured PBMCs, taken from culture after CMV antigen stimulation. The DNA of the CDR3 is TGTGCCAGCAGCCCCACCTCGAAGAACACTGAAGCTTTCTTT. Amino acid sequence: CASSPTSKNTEAFF.